This TCR beta chain was captured by sequencing in a study of blood T cell repertoires in COVID-19. The V and J ends lost 0 bases and 0 bases respectively, with 2 bases between them. There are 13 residues in the CDR3. Germline-derived CDR1 and CDR2 are SGHDN and FVKESK. The protocol was immunoSEQ multiplex PCR, while the TCRdb copy is restricted to in-frame clones and leaves out a portion. The sample holds 250,000 to 300,000 clones, 80% to 90% seen once. The sample holds a few counts of this clone. The source material was PBMCs or T cells enriched from blood (not recorded which). The TCR comes from a woman between 50 and 59 years old who had recovered from COVID-19. The chain carries TRBV14 and TRBJ1-1, with unresolved D. The CDR3 DNA sequence: TGTGCCAGCAGCCAAGACTTGAACACTGAAGCTTTCTTT. Protein sequence: CASSQDLNTEAFF.